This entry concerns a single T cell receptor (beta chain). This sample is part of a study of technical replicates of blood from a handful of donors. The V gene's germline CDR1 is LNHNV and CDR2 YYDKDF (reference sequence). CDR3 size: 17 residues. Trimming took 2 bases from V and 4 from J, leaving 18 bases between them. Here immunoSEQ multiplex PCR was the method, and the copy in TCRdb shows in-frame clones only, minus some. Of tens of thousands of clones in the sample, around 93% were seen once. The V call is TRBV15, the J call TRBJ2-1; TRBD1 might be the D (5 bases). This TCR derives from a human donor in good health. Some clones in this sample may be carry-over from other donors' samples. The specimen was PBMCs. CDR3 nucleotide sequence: TGTGCCACCAGCAGACCTTACGTTAGAAGGGGATACAATGAGCAGTTCTTC. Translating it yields CATSRPYVRRGYNEQFF.